This T cell receptor beta chain was captured by sequencing in a study of blood T cells in healthy people across ages. A second roughly 7 to 12 cycle PCR used barcoded and J-beta primers. MiXCR, applied by TCRdb to the 5' RACE reads, yields one record per CDR3 protein. This table has roughly 1.5 million distinct CDR3 sequences, roughly 43% appearing once. From germline, CDR1 is MNHEY and CDR2 SVGEGT. V lost 6 bases and J lost 2, with 13 bases in between. This CDR3 comprises 14 residues. The sequenced sample consisted of blood. The chain couples TRBV6-2 or TRBV6-3 to TRBJ2-5, with D unclear. The clonotype originates from a woman aged 18-29 years in good health. The CDR3 protein is CASRYVNRQETQYF. The CDR3 nucleotides read TGTGCCAGCAGGTACGTGAATCGGCAAGAGACCCAGTACTTC.